This TCR beta chain was observed in a study of blood T cells in healthy people across ages. Whole-study findings and limits: Naive T cell percentage showed a strong correlation with TCR beta diversity. Donor CMV status, an unknown factor, possibly confounded changes in expanded clonotypes.

About this clonotype itself: Its antigen is unknown.

For the second PCR, which ran for about 6 to 11 cycles, a sample-barcoded 5' primer and a J-beta primer mix were used. Each cDNA molecule, via a template-switch adaptor with 12 random nucleotides, was tagged. MiXCR, run by TCRdb on the 5' RACE reads, gives a single entry per CDR3 protein. Of roughly 1,800,000 distinct CDR3 sequences in the sample, less than 50% are singletons; the top ten hold 2% to 2.5%. Deletions cut 0 bases from V and 13 bases from J, with 16 bases between. The CDR3 sequence is 14 residues long. Per germline, CDR1 MNHEY and CDR2 SVGEGT. Sequenced: blood. The sequence came from a woman between 35 and 50 years old in good health. The J gene is TRBJ2-4, the V gene TRBV6-2 or TRBV6-3; D remains unclear. The CDR3 DNA reads as TGTGCCAGCAGTTACTCGATGCAGTCCTACGGGCAGTACTTC. Translation gives CASSYSMQSYGQYF.